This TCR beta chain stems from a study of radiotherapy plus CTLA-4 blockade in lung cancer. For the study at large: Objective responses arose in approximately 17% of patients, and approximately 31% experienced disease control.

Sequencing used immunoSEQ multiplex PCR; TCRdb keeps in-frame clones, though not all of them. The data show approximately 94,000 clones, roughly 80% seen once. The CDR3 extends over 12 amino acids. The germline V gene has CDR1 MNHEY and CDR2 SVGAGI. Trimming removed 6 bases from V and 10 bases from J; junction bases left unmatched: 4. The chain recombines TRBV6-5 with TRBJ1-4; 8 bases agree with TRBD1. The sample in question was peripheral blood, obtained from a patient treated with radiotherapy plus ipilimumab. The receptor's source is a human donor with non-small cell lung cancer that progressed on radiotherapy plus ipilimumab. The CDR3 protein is CASSGQGGKLFF. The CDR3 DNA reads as TGTGCCAGCAGCGGACAGGGAGGAAAACTGTTTTTT.